Listed here is a single T cell receptor (beta chain). Study processing details: Cell counts per sample came from amplifying reference gene primers. Libraries were prepared by immunoSEQ multiplex PCR; TCRdb keeps only in-frame clonotypes and omits some of them. Clone size and the V and J calls come from that table; the DNA yielded D and trimming. The repertoire consists of under 250,000 clones, with approximately 85% occurring once and the leading ten covering about 2.4%. This sample stems from a study of blood T cell repertoires in COVID-19. For the study at large: Sample material is recorded as cDNA or gDNA derived from T cells, B-cell-depleted T cells, or PBMCs.

The CDR3 loop spans 12 amino acids. The V gene's germline CDR1 is SGHAT and CDR2 FQNNGV. V shed 0 bases and J shed 4 bases, with 3 bases lying between them. Sample: peripheral blood. This receptor was identified in an older woman with COVID-19, enrolled during active disease. V gene TRBV11-2 combines with J gene TRBJ1-2; D remains unclear. This CDR3 reads CASSLDGYGYTF. The CDR3 DNA follows: TGTGCCAGCAGCTTAGACGGCTATGGCTACACCTTC.